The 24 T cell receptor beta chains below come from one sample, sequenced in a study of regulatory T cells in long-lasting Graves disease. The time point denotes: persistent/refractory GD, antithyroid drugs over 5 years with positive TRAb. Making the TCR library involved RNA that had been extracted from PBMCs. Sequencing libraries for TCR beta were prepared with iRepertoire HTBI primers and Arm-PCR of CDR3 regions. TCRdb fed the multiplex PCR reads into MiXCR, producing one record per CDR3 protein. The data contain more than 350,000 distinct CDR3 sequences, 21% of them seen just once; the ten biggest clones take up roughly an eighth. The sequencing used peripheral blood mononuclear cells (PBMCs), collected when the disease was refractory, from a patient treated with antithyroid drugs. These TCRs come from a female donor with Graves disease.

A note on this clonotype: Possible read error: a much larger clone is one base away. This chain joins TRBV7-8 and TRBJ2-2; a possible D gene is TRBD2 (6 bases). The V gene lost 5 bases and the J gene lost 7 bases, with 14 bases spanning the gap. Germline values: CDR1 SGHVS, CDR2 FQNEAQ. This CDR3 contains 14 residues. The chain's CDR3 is CASSPFLGGGELFF. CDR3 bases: TGTGCCAGCAGCCCTTTCTTGGGGGGCGGGGAGCTGTTTTTT.

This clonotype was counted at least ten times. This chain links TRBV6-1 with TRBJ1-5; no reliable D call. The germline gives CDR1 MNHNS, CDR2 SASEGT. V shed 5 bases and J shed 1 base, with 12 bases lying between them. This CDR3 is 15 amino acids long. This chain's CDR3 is CASSPYEGSNQPQHF. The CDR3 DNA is TGTGCCAGCAGTCCCTACGAGGGAAGCAATCAGCCCCAGCATTTT.

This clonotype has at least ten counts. This CDR3 is CASNRRSGTVTTNEKLFF. The CDR3 DNA is TGTGCCAGCAACCGGCGGTCAGGGACAGTCACAACTAATGAAAAACTGTTTTTT. This chain uses TRBV3-1 with TRBJ1-4; TRBD1 aligns across 7 bases. Germline V gives CDR1 LGHDT, CDR2 YNNKEL (reference sequence). J was trimmed by 0 bases and V by 7 bases; bases with no gene match: 14. The CDR3 is 18 residues long.

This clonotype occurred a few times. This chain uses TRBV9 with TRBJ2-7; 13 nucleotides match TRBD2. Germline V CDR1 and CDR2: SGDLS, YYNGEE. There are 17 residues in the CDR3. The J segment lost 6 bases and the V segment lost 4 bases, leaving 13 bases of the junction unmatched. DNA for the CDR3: TGTGCCAGCAGCCCCCGACTAGCGGGAGGAAAATTCGGCGAGCAGTACTTC. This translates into CASSPRLAGGKFGEQYF.

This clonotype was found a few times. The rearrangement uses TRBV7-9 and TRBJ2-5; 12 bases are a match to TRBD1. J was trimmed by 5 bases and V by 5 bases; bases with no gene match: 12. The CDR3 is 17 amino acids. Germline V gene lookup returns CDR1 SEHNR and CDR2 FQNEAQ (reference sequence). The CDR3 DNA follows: TGTGCCAGCAGCCCTGGTGGGGACAGGGGGCTGGGGGAGACCCAGTACTTC. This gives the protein CASSPGGDRGLGETQYF.

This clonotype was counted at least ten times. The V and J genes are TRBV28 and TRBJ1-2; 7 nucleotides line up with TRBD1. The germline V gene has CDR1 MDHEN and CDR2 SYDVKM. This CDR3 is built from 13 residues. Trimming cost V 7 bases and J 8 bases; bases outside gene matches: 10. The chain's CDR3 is CASNPAPGGGYTF. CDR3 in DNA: TGTGCCAGCAACCCCGCCCCAGGGGGAGGCTACACCTTC.

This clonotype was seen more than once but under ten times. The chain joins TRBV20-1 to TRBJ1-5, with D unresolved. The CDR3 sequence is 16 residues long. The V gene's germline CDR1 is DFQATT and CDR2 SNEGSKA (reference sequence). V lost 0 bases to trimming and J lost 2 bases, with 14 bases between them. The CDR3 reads CSARDNFSGGNQPQHF. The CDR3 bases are TGCAGTGCTAGAGATAATTTTTCGGGAGGCAATCAGCCCCAGCATTTT.

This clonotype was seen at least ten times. CDR3: CAISAGLAVYEQYF. The DNA of the CDR3 is TGTGCCATCAGTGCGGGACTAGCAGTATACGAGCAGTACTTC. This chain connects TRBV10-3 to TRBJ2-7, with TRBD2 matching 9 bases. The germline V gene has CDR1 ENHRY and CDR2 SYGVKD. This CDR3 has 14 residues. The trim removed 4 bases at V and 4 bases at J, leaving 5 bases unmatched.

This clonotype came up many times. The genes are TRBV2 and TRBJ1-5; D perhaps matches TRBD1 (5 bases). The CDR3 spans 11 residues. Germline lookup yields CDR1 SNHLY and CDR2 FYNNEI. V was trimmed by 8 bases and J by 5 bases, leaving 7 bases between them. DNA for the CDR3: TGTGCCAGCGGGGGGGATCAGCCCCAGCATTTT. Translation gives CASGGDQPQHF.

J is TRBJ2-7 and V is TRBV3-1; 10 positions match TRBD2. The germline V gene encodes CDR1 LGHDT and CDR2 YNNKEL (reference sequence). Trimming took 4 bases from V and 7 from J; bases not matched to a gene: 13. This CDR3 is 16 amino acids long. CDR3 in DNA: TGTGCCAGCAGCCCCCGCTCCGGACTAGCGGATGGGGAGCAGTACTTC. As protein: CASSPRSGLADGEQYF.

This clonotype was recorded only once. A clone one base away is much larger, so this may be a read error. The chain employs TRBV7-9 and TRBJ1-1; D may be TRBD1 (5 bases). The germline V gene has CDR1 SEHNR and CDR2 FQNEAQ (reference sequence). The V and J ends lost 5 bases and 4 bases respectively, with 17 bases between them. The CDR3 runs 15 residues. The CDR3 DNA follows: TGTGCCAGCAGCCTGTCCAAGGGGCTGAGCACTGAAGCTTTCTTT. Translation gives CASSLSKGLSTEAFF.

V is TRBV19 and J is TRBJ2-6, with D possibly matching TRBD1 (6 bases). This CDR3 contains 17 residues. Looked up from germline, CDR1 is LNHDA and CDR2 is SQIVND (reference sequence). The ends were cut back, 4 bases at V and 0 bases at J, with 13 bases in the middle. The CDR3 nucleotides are TGTGCCAGTAGTACGGGACATAGGAGCTCTGGGGCCAACGTCCTGACTTTC. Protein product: CASSTGHRSSGANVLTF.

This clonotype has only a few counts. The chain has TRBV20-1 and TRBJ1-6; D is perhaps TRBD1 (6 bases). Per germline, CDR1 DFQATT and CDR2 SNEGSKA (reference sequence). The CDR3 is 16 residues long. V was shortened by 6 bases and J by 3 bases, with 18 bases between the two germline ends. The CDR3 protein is CSALSRGAFYNSPLHF. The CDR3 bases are TGCAGTGCCCTCTCCCGGGGGGCGTTCTATAATTCACCCCTCCACTTT.

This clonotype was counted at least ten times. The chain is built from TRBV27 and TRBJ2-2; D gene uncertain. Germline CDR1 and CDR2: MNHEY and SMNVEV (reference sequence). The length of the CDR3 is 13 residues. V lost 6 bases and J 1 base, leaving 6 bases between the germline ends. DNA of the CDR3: TGTGCCAGCAGCCCATTGAACACCGGGGAGCTGTTTTTT. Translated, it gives CASSPLNTGELFF.

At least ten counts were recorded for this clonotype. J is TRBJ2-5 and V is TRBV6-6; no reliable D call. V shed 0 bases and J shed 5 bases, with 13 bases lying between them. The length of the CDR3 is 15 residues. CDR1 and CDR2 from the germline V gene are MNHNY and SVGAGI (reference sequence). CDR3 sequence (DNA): TGTGCCAGCAGTTACTCGATTACTGGTAGGGAGACCCAGTACTTC. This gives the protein CASSYSITGRETQYF.

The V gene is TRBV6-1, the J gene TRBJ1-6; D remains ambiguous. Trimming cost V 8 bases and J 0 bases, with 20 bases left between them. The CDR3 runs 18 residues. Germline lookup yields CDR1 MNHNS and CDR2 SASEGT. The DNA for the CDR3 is TGTGCCAGCGACGATCCGGCGAAACTAAGCTCCTATAATTCACCCCTCCACTTT. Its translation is CASDDPAKLSSYNSPLHF.

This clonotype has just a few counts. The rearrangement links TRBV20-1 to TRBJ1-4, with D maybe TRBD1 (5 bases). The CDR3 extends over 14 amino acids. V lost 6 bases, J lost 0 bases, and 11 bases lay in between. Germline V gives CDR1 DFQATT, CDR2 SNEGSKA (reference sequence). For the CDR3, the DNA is TGCAGTGCCTCGACAGCCCCAACTAATGAAAAACTGTTTTTT. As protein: CSASTAPTNEKLFF.

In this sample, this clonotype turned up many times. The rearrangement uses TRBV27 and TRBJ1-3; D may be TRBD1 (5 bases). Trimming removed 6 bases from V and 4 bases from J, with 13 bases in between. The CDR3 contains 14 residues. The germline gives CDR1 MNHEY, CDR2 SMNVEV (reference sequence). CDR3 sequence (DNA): TGTGCCAGCAGAAATTCCGACAGAGGAAACACCATATATTTT. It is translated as CASRNSDRGNTIYF.

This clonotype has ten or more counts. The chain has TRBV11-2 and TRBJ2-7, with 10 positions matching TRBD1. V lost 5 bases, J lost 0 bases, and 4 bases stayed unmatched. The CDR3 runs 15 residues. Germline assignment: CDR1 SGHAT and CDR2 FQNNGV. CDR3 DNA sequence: TGTGCCAGCAGCGGAGGGGACAGGGGCTCCTACGAGCAGTACTTC. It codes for CASSGGDRGSYEQYF.

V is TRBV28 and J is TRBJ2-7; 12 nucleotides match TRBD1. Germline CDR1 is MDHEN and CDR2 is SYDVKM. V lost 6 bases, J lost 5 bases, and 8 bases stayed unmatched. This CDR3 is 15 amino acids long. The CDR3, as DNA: TGTGCCAGCAGCCTGGGACAGGGGGCGCGCCACGAGCAGTACTTC. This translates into CASSLGQGARHEQYF.

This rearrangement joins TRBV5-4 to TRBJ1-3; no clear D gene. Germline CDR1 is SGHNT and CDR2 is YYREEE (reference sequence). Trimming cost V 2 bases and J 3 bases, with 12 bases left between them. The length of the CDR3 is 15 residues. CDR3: CASSLANPLGNTIYF. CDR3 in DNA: TGTGCCAGCAGCTTAGCCAACCCTCTTGGAAACACCATATATTTT. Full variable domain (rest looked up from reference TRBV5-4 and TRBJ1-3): ETGVTQSPTHLIKTRGQQVTLRCSSQSGHNTVSWYQQALGQGPQFIFQYYREEENGRGNFPPRFSGLQFPNYSSELNVNALELDDSALYLCASSLANPLGNTIYFGEGSWLTVV.

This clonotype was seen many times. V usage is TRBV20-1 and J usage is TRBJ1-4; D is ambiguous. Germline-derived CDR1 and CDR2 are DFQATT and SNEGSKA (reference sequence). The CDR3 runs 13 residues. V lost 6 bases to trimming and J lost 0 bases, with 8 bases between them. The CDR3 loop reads CSAKLPTNEKLFF. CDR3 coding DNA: TGCAGTGCGAAACTCCCAACTAATGAAAAACTGTTTTTT.

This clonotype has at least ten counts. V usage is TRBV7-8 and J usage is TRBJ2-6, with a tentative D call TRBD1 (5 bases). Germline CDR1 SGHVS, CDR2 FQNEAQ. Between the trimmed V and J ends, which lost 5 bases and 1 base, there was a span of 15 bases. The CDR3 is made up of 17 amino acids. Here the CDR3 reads CASSGAGQGSGANVLTF. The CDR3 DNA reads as TGTGCCAGCAGCGGAGCTGGGCAGGGATCTGGGGCCAACGTCCTGACTTTC.

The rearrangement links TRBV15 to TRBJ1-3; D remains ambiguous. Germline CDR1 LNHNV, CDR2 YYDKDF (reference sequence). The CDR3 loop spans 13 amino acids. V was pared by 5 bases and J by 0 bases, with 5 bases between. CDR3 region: CATSPSSGNTIYF. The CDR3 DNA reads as TGTGCCACCAGCCCTTCCTCTGGAAACACCATATATTTT.